The 10 T cell receptor beta chains in this list originate from one sample, sequenced in a study of blood T cell repertoires in COVID-19. Some clones are missing from TCRdb's copy, which holds only in-frame ones; the method was immunoSEQ multiplex PCR. The sample holds about 200,000 clones; around 90% are singletons and the top ten take 1.2%. The sample comprised PBMCs or T cells enriched from blood (not recorded which). Every receptor here comes from a man aged 30-40 years who had recovered from COVID-19.

This chain connects TRBV28 to TRBJ1-5; 7 bases are shared with TRBD1. This CDR3 region has 15 residues. The germline gives CDR1 MDHEN, CDR2 SYDVKM. V lost 8 bases, J lost 0 bases, and 7 bases stayed unmatched. The CDR3 protein is CASSTGTVSNQPQHF. The CDR3 DNA reads as TGTGCCAGCTCAACGGGGACAGTTAGCAATCAGCCCCAGCATTTT. Full variable domain (outside the CDR3, taken from reference TRBV28 and TRBJ1-5): DVKVTQSSRYLVKRTGEKVFLECVQDMDHENMFWYRQDPGLGLRLIYFSYDVKMKEKGDIPEGYSVSREKKERFSLILESASTNQTSMYLCASSTGTVSNQPQHFGDGTRLSIL.

The chain has TRBV19 and TRBJ1-1; 10 bases are shared with TRBD1. This CDR3 is built from 17 residues. CDR1 is LNHDA, CDR2 SQIVND, per germline (reference sequence). Trimming removed 7 bases from V and 1 base from J; junction bases left unmatched: 12. In DNA, the CDR3 is TGTGCCAGTACCAACAGGCGACAGGGGGCCCAGAACACTGAAGCTTTCTTT. As protein: CASTNRRQGAQNTEAFF.

Regarding this clone: This sample includes further DNA sequences coding for the same CDR3. This rearrangement joins TRBV4-1 to TRBJ2-7; TRBD1 matches 7 bases. Germline V gives CDR1 MGHRA, CDR2 YSYEKL. The CDR3 is 14 amino acids. V was pared by 0 bases and J by 3 bases, with 2 bases of the junction left unmatched. The CDR3 sequence: CASSQEGTDYEQYF. CDR3 bases: TGCGCCAGCAGCCAAGAAGGGACAGACTACGAGCAGTACTTC.

The DNA of the CDR3 is TGTGCCAGCAGCGCCCAGGGCATTGGTGGAAACACCATATATTTT. Encoded protein: CASSAQGIGGNTIYF. The chain has TRBV7-2 and TRBJ1-3, with D possibly TRBD1 on 5 matching bases. Germline-derived CDR1 and CDR2 are SGHTA and FQGNSA. The CDR3 runs 15 residues. V was clipped by 5 bases and J by 3 bases, with 14 bases between them. The complete variable domain, with remaining parts taken from reference TRBV7-2 and TRBJ1-3, reads GAGVSQSPSNKVTEKGKDVELRCDPISGHTALYWYRQSLGQGLEFLIYFQGNSAPDKSGLPSDRFSAERTGGSVSTLTIQRTQQEDSAVYLCASSAQGIGGNTIYFGEGSWLTVV.

The V call is TRBV10-3, the J call TRBJ1-5; unclear D gene. Germline V gene sequence: CDR1 ENHRY, CDR2 SYGVKD. CDR3 length: 14 amino acids. Trimming cost V 2 bases and J 7 bases, with 12 bases left between them. As DNA, the CDR3 is TGTGCCATCAGTGAGCGGACCGGCGGGCAGCCCCAGCATTTT. Its protein product is CAISERTGGQPQHF.

The chain combines TRBV9 with TRBJ2-1; tentatively, D is TRBD2 (5 bases). The CDR3 has 13 residues. The germline gives CDR1 SGDLS, CDR2 YYNGEE. V was shortened by 4 bases and J by 4 bases, with 9 bases between the two germline ends. As DNA, the CDR3 is TGTGCCAGCAGCCCCGGGGAATACAATGAGCAGTTCTTC. Its protein product is CASSPGEYNEQFF.

The gene calls are TRBV27 and TRBJ1-2; maybe TRBD1 (6 bases). Per the germline V gene, CDR1 is MNHEY and CDR2 is SMNVEV (reference sequence). The V and J ends lost 6 bases and 0 bases respectively, with 17 bases between them. This CDR3 spans 16 amino acids. The CDR3 here is CASSRGQQLSNYGYTF. Written as DNA, the CDR3 is TGTGCCAGCAGCCGAGGACAGCAGTTGTCTAACTATGGCTACACCTTC.

This clone occurred once. The chain uses TRBV7-9 and TRBJ1-4; possible D gene TRBD1, 5 bases. V lost 0 bases to trimming and J lost 8 bases, with 13 bases between them. The CDR3 sequence is 15 residues long. Germline V CDR1 and CDR2: SEHNR, FQNEAQ (reference sequence). The chain's CDR3 is CASSLAGGGYEKLFF. In DNA, the CDR3 is TGTGCCAGCAGCTTAGCGGGGGGAGGTTACGAAAAACTGTTTTTT.

The J gene is TRBJ2-7, the V gene TRBV7-2; 8 nucleotides match TRBD2. Germline V gene data show CDR1 as SGHTA and CDR2 as FQGNSA. The CDR3 has 15 residues. The V segment lost 4 bases and the J segment 4 bases; nucleotides outside the gene matches: 9. CDR3 nucleotide sequence: TGTGCCAGCAGCTCCTGGGCTAGCGGGTCATACGAGCAGTACTTC. Encoded protein: CASSSWASGSYEQYF.

J is TRBJ2-5 and V is TRBV7-9, with 13 nucleotides matching TRBD2. The J segment lost 4 bases and the V segment lost 5 bases, leaving 4 bases of the junction unmatched. Germline V gene lookup returns CDR1 SEHNR and CDR2 FQNEAQ (reference sequence). This CDR3 comprises 15 residues. CDR3 nucleotide sequence: TGTGCCAGCAGCATGGGGACTAGCGGGATAGAGACCCAGTACTTC. This gives the protein CASSMGTSGIETQYF.